Presented here are 15 T cell receptor beta chains from one specimen sequenced in a study of shared clonotypes between healthy human individuals (dated by TCRdb to 2019 to 2021). Libraries came from the immunoSEQ multiplex PCR assay. The immuneACCESS repertoire file appears here via TCRdb, limited to in-frame rearrangements. These files lack a portion of the clones; in checked studies, under half of the deficit traces to unresolved V genes, and the cause of the others is not known. The sample yields more than 400,000 clones; roughly 80% were counted once. About 13% of the sample lies in the top ten. The specimen was PBMCs. The receptors derive from a woman between 40 and 50 years old in good health. Some clones in this sample may be carry-over from other donors' samples.

The gene calls are TRBV5-1 and TRBJ2-5, with D perhaps matching TRBD1 or TRBD2 (5 bases each). The V gene lost 0 bases and the J gene lost 2 bases, with 14 bases spanning the gap. CDR3 length: 16 residues. Germline values: CDR1 SGHRS, CDR2 YFSETQ. CDR3 in DNA: TGCGCCAGCAGCTTGGGTGGGGGATCGACGCAAGAGACCCAGTACTTC. This translates into CASSLGGGSTQETQYF.

There are a few counts of this clone. V gene TRBV12-5 combines with J gene TRBJ1-1; D not resolved. The V end was cut by 0 bases, the J end by 6 bases, with 5 bases between. Per germline, CDR1 LGHNT and CDR2 FRNRAP. The CDR3 sequence is 12 residues long. CDR3 loop: CASGLVGAEAFF. The DNA for the CDR3 is TGTGCTAGTGGTTTGGTCGGGGCTGAAGCTTTCTTT.

Turning to this clone: It is likely a read error: a sequence one base away is far more abundant. This rearrangement joins TRBV10-2 to TRBJ2-7, with 10 bases aligning to TRBD1. Germline CDR1 and CDR2: WSHSY and SAAADI. The V and J ends lost 6 bases and 6 bases, in that order; junction bases with no gene match: 5. The CDR3 is 13 residues long. This chain's CDR3 is CASRRGTGAEQYF. The CDR3 region has the DNA TGCGCCAGCAGGCGAGGGACAGGGGCCGAGCAGTACTTC.

This clone was observed a handful of times. The rearrangement uses TRBV5-6 and TRBJ2-7; 9 positions match TRBD1. V gave up 3 bases and J gave up 5 bases; unmatched junction bases: 12. The CDR3 contains 16 residues. Germline-derived CDR1 and CDR2 are SGHDT and YYEEEE. The CDR3 nucleotides are TGTGCCAGCAGCTCCAACAGGGGGCGCTTTTCCCACGAGCAGTACTTC. Translated: CASSSNRGRFSHEQYF.

As to this clone: The likely explanation is a read error, given a far larger clone one base away. The chain joins TRBV9 to TRBJ1-1; 9 bases are shared with TRBD1. Germline assignment: CDR1 SGDLS and CDR2 YYNGEE. This CDR3 is 15 amino acids long. CDR3 DNA: TGTGCCAGCATCATACAGGGGGCTGTGAACACTGAAGCTCTCTTT. Its protein product is CASIIQGAVNTEALF.

V and J are TRBV15 and TRBJ2-7, with a tentative D call TRBD1 (5 bases). Germline loops: CDR1 LNHNV, CDR2 YYDKDF (reference sequence). The CDR3 runs 15 residues. V shed 0 bases and J shed 5 bases, with 14 bases lying between them. The CDR3 sequence: CATSRESRAGHEQYF. DNA of the CDR3: TGTGCCACCAGCAGAGAGTCCAGGGCTGGCCACGAGCAGTACTTC.

As for this clone: Being one base from a much bigger clone, this may be a read error. The rearrangement joins TRBV27 to TRBJ2-1, with D possibly being TRBD2 (6 bases). The CDR3 covers 15 residues. The germline V gene has CDR1 MNHEY and CDR2 SMNVEV (reference sequence). The CDR3 DNA sequence: TGTGCCGGCAGTTTTGGGGGGTCCAGATACAATGAGCAGTTCTTC. Amino acids: CAGSFGGSRYNEQFF.

This clone has more than one count but fewer than ten. The same CDR3 can be traced to other DNA sequences in this sample. The chain couples TRBV29-1 to TRBJ2-1; D is uncertain. Germline lookup yields CDR1 SQVTM and CDR2 ANQGSEA. V was trimmed by 2 bases and J by 4 bases, leaving 6 bases between them. The CDR3 is made up of 12 amino acids. The CDR3 nucleotides read TGCAGCGTTGAACTGGGTTACAATGAGCAGTTCTTC. Amino acid sequence: CSVELGYNEQFF.

This chain uses TRBV18 with TRBJ2-3, with D tentatively TRBD2 (6 bases). The V gene lost 0 bases and the J gene lost 3 bases, with 10 bases spanning the gap. Germline CDR1 reads KGHSH; CDR2 reads LQKENI. The CDR3 extends over 15 amino acids. DNA of the CDR3: TGTGCCAGCTCACCACCGTTAGGGAGGACAGATACGCAGTATTTT. Encoded protein: CASSPPLGRTDTQYF.

The chain employs TRBV7-2 and TRBJ2-3; D assignment may be TRBD1 or TRBD2 (5 bases each). V was trimmed by 1 base and J by 3 bases, leaving 8 bases between them. From germline, CDR1 is SGHTA and CDR2 FQGNSA. The CDR3 runs 14 residues. For the CDR3, the DNA is TGTGCCAGCAGCTTAGACTGGGGGACAGATACGCAGTATTTT. Amino acid sequence: CASSLDWGTDTQYF.

The rearrangement links TRBV30 to TRBJ1-1; D possibly corresponds to TRBD1 (5 bases). The CDR3 has 12 amino acids. Germline V lookup: CDR1 GTSNPN, CDR2 SVGIG (reference sequence). The V gene lost 0 bases and the J gene lost 9 bases, with 11 bases spanning the gap. For the CDR3, the DNA is TGTGCCTGGAGTGTGGGGGAGGAAAAAGCTTTCTTT. Translation gives CAWSVGEEKAFF.

The CDR3 DNA sequence: TGTGCCAGCAGTTTAAGGCTAGCGGCGAACACCGGGGAGCTGTTTTTT. Translating gives CASSLRLAANTGELFF. This sequence joins TRBV27 and TRBJ2-2; 7 bases line up with TRBD2. This CDR3 region has 16 residues. With 2 bases clipped from V and 0 bases from J, the junction kept 3 bases outside the gene matches. Germline CDR1 reads MNHEY; CDR2 reads SMNVEV (reference sequence).

The sample holds a few counts of this clone. Other DNA sequences in this sample translate to the same CDR3. This chain links TRBV28 with TRBJ2-2; no reliable D call. The CDR3 has 12 amino acids. Germline V lookup: CDR1 MDHEN, CDR2 SYDVKM. Deletions cut 7 bases from V and 1 base from J, with 4 bases between. CDR3 protein: CASTGNTGELFF. The CDR3 DNA sequence: TGTGCCAGCACTGGGAACACCGGGGAGCTGTTTTTT.

As regards this clone: Only one base separates this from a far larger clonotype, so it likely reflects a read error. CDR3 bases: TGTGCCAGCAGCCGGACTAGCGGCTCCTACGAGCAGCACTTC. Residues: CASSRTSGSYEQHF. The genes are TRBV11-2 and TRBJ2-7; TRBD2 aligns across 10 bases. This CDR3 is 14 amino acids long. Germline CDR1 and CDR2: SGHAT and FQNNGV.

J is TRBJ1-2 and V is TRBV9; 7 nucleotides agree with TRBD1. The CDR3 is 15 residues long. CDR1 and CDR2 (germline): SGDLS, YYNGEE. Trimming cost V 4 bases and J 4 bases; bases outside gene matches: 10. This CDR3 reads CASSNDNRGGYGYTF. CDR3 sequence (DNA): TGTGCCAGCAGCAACGACAACAGGGGTGGCTATGGCTACACCTTC.